This T cell receptor (beta chain) was sequenced during a study of cytomegalovirus exposure and HLA in healthy donors. Repertoires were generated with immunoSEQ multiplex PCR, while TCRdb's copy carries only in-frame clones and drops some. This repertoire shows some 330,000 clones, approximately 90% found once; its top ten account for roughly 0.8%. CDR3 size: 15 residues. Germline V lookup: CDR1 SQVTM, CDR2 ANQGSEA. V was trimmed by 1 base and J by 2 bases, leaving 12 bases between them. This clonotype originated in a woman under 30 in good health and CMV-seronegative. This rearrangement joins TRBV29-1 to TRBJ1-5, with a weak D call TRBD1 (5 bases). The material sequenced was PBMCs. This CDR3 is CSVEAPGGGNQPQHF. The CDR3 nucleotides read TGCAGCGTTGAAGCGCCGGGGGGGGGCAATCAGCCCCAGCATTTT.